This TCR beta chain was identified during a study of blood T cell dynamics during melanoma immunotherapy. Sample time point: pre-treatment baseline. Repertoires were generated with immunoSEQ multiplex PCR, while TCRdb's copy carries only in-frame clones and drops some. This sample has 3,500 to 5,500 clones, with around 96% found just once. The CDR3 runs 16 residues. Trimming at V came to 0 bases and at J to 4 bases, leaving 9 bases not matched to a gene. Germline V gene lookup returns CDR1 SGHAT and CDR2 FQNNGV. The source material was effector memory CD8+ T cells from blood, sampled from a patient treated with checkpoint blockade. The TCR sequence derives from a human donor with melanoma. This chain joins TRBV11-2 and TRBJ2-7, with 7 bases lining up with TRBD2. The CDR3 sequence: CASSLEVGGRGYEQYF. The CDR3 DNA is TGTGCCAGCAGCTTAGAAGTGGGCGGGAGAGGATACGAGCAGTACTTC.